The 25 T cell receptor beta chains in this list originate from one sample, sequenced in a study of T-cell memory formation after mild COVID-19. TCRdb processed the 5' RACE reads anew with MiXCR; each CDR3 protein has one entry. The sample yields 550,000 to 700,000 distinct CDR3 sequences, 15% to 20% seen once. Material: PBMCs or a T cell subset sorted from them (not recorded which). The receptors come from an adult woman who had mild COVID-19 (a few samples of this study predate the infection). Cell type and time point are not known.

There are many counts of this clonotype. An end of the junction does not agree with germline; a read error may underlie this. This chain connects TRBV7-7 to TRBJ2-3; 8 bases map to TRBD2. The CDR3 has 15 amino acids. Germline V gene lookup returns CDR1 SSHAT and CDR2 FNYEAQ (reference sequence). For the CDR3, the DNA is TGTGCTAGCAGCTTAGTTGCGGGAGGACCAGATACGCAGTATTTT. Its protein product is CASSLVAGGPDTQYF.

In its sample, this clonotype was seen many times. The rearrangement joins TRBV7-8 to TRBJ2-5, with D hard to call. The CDR3 totals 15 residues. CDR1 is SGHVS and CDR2 is FQNEAQ in the germline V gene. V dropped 7 bases and J dropped 4 bases, with 19 bases sitting between them. DNA for the CDR3: TGTGCCAGCAACCCCCCACCCAGAGGCCGAGAGACCCAGTACTTC. Its translation: CASNPPPRGRETQYF.

This clonotype was counted between two and nine times. V gene TRBV4-1 combines with J gene TRBJ2-7; D is uncertain. The CDR3 extends over 16 amino acids. The V end was cut by 3 bases, the J end by 0 bases, with 15 bases between. Looked up from germline, CDR1 is MGHRA and CDR2 is YSYEKL. DNA of the CDR3: TGCGCCAGCAGCCACGATTTCGACGGAAGCTCCTACGAGCAGTACTTC. It translates to CASSHDFDGSSYEQYF.

This clonotype was recorded at least ten times. The chain recombines TRBV20-1 with TRBJ1-2; D perhaps matches TRBD1 (5 bases). Germline V lookup: CDR1 DFQATT, CDR2 SNEGSKA (reference sequence). The CDR3 has 17 amino acids. V was clipped by 3 bases and J by 4 bases, with 24 bases between them. The CDR3 is CSASSRGRASSGYGYTF. The DNA for the CDR3 is TGCAGTGCTAGTAGTCGGGGCAGGGCTTCCTCGGGCTATGGCTACACCTTC.

This clonotype has just a few counts. The chain joins TRBV29-1 to TRBJ1-1; tentatively, D is TRBD1 (6 bases). Deletions cut 7 bases from V and 4 bases from J, with 19 bases between. This CDR3 is 14 amino acids long. Germline V gives CDR1 SQVTM, CDR2 ANQGSEA. The CDR3 spells CSARPRAGATEAFF. The CDR3 nucleotides are TGCAGCGCCCGACCCCGTGCAGGGGCCACTGAAGCTTTCTTT.

This clonotype turned up a few times. In DNA, the CDR3 is TGCAGCGTTGAGAACCTTGGTTTGGCTAGCGGGAGGGCCGCAGATACGCAGTATTTT. Translation gives CSVENLGLASGRAADTQYF. This chain links TRBV29-1 with TRBJ2-3; the match to TRBD2 covers 12 bases. This CDR3 contains 19 residues. The V segment lost 3 bases and the J segment 4 bases; nucleotides outside the gene matches: 17. Germline-derived CDR1 and CDR2 are SQVTM and ANQGSEA.

The chain joins TRBV2 to TRBJ2-7; TRBD1 matches at 7 bases. The CDR3 is 15 amino acids. Germline trimming cut 4 bases from V and 0 bases from J; bases unmatched to any gene: 6. Germline lookup yields CDR1 SNHLY and CDR2 FYNNEI. CDR3 in amino acids: CASSVVGGGSYEQYF. The CDR3 region has the DNA TGTGCCAGCAGTGTGGTAGGGGGCGGCTCCTACGAGCAGTACTTC.

This clonotype was counted between two and nine times. The gene calls are TRBV11-2 and TRBJ2-5; 9 positions agree with TRBD2. V lost 6 bases and J lost 1; bases outside the gene matches: 6. In germline, CDR1 is SGHAT, CDR2 FQNNGV. The CDR3 covers 15 residues. In DNA, the CDR3 is TGTGCCAGCAGACGTCTAGCGGGAACCCAAGAGACCCAGTACTTC. It is translated as CASRRLAGTQETQYF.

This clonotype was found many times. The rearrangement links TRBV20-1 to TRBJ2-4; weak D call: TRBD1 (6 bases). V shed 0 bases and J shed 6 bases, with 9 bases lying between them. The CDR3 consists of 13 residues. The germline CDR1 and CDR2 sequences are DFQATT and SNEGSKA (reference sequence). The CDR3 reads CSARDRGRNIQYF. In DNA form, the CDR3 reads TGCAGTGCTAGAGACAGGGGAAGAAACATTCAGTACTTC.

This clonotype has just a few counts. This sequence joins TRBV3-1 and TRBJ2-5; the match to TRBD2 covers 10 bases. V trimming: 1 base; J trimming: 3 bases; junction bases outside the gene matches: 11. The V gene's germline CDR1 is LGHDT and CDR2 YNNKEL (reference sequence). CDR3 length equals 18 residues. CDR3 protein: CASSQGSSASGGKETQYF. The CDR3 nucleotides are TGTGCCAGCAGCCAAGGTTCCTCGGCTAGCGGGGGTAAAGAGACCCAGTACTTC.

The rearrangement links TRBV7-9 to TRBJ2-7; TRBD2 is a possible D gene (5 bases). V lost 5 bases and J lost 0, with 11 bases in between. Germline assignment: CDR1 SEHNR and CDR2 FQNEAQ (reference sequence). The CDR3 runs to 14 residues. The CDR3 nucleotides are TGTGCCAGCAGCCCTCGGGAAAGCTCCTACGAGCAGTACTTC. Translated: CASSPRESSYEQYF.

This chain uses TRBV7-2 with TRBJ1-2, with 7 nucleotides matching TRBD1. This CDR3 is built from 13 residues. V was clipped by 5 bases and J by 5 bases; unmatched bases: 5. Germline V CDR1 and CDR2: SGHTA, FQGNSA. As DNA, the CDR3 is TGTGCCAGCAGCGTGACAGGGAAGTATGGCTACACCTTC. Translation gives CASSVTGKYGYTF.

This clonotype was detected only a few times. This chain uses TRBV30 with TRBJ1-1; TRBD1 is a possible D gene (5 bases). The CDR3 is 14 residues long. V was pared by 3 bases and J by 2 bases, with 13 bases between. Germline CDR1 is GTSNPN and CDR2 is SVGIG (reference sequence). CDR3 residues: CAWSPMRGNTEAFF. The CDR3 region has the DNA TGTGCCTGGAGCCCGATGAGGGGCAACACTGAAGCTTTCTTT.

In its sample, this clonotype was seen a few times. This sequence joins TRBV5-1 and TRBJ2-5; 11 bases are shared with TRBD2. The germline V gene encodes CDR1 SGHRS and CDR2 YFSETQ. The CDR3 is 16 amino acids. With V trimmed by 1 base and J by 4 bases, 6 bases remained unmatched. This CDR3 is CASSLTSGRGRETQYF. The CDR3, as DNA: TGCGCCAGCAGCTTGACTAGCGGGAGAGGGAGAGAGACCCAGTACTTC. The entire variable domain, with the rest obtained from reference TRBV5-1 and TRBJ2-5, is as follows: KAGVTQTPRYLIKTRGQQVTLSCSPISGHRSVSWYQQTPGQGLQFLFEYFSETQRNKGNFPGRFSGRQFSNSRSEMNVSTLELGDSALYLCASSLTSGRGRETQYFGPGTRLLVL.

The chain is built from TRBV4-1 and TRBJ2-1, with TRBD2 matching 10 bases. The CDR3 sequence is 18 residues long. The V segment lost 1 base and the J segment 2 bases; nucleotides outside the gene matches: 8. Looked up from germline, CDR1 is MGHRA and CDR2 is YSYEKL. The CDR3 spells CASSQGPSGGTPYNEQFF. The CDR3 DNA reads as TGCGCCAGCAGCCAAGGGCCTAGCGGGGGCACTCCCTACAATGAGCAGTTCTTC.

The CDR3 protein is CASSLGQGAWNTEAFF. In DNA form, the CDR3 reads TGCGCCAGCAGCTTGGGACAGGGGGCATGGAACACTGAAGCTTTCTTT. The V gene is TRBV5-1, the J gene TRBJ1-1, with TRBD1 matching 10 bases. The germline CDR1 and CDR2 sequences are SGHRS and YFSETQ. The CDR3 runs to 16 residues. The ends lost 0 bases at V and 1 base at J; junction bases unmatched: 3.

This chain connects TRBV15 to TRBJ1-5; TRBD1 aligns across 7 bases. Unmatched junction bases numbered 6, after V lost 5 bases and J lost 2 bases. The germline V gene has CDR1 LNHNV and CDR2 YYDKDF (reference sequence). The CDR3 is made up of 15 amino acids. CDR3 nucleotide sequence: TGTGCCACCAGCCCCACGGGACAGCGCAATCAGCCCCAGCATTTT. Residues: CATSPTGQRNQPQHF. The whole variable domain, remainder taken from reference TRBV15 and TRBJ1-5, is DAMVIQNPRYQVTQFGKPVTLSCSQTLNHNVMYWYQQKSSQAPKLLFHYYDKDFNNEADTPDNFQSRRPNTSFCFLDIRSPGLGDTAMYLCATSPTGQRNQPQHFGDGTRLSIL.

The chain recombines TRBV7-2 with TRBJ2-4; D might be TRBD1 (6 bases). V was clipped by 2 bases and J by 0 bases, with 11 bases between them. Germline loops: CDR1 SGHTA, CDR2 FQGNSA. The CDR3 is 16 amino acids. CDR3 region: CASSLSGGLAKNIQYF. CDR3 sequence (DNA): TGTGCCAGCAGCTTATCTGGGGGCCTAGCCAAAAACATTCAGTACTTC.

This clonotype was seen more than once but under ten times. Written as DNA, the CDR3 is TGCAGTGCTAGTAGCCCCTCGCGCCTTGACGGGAATGAGCAGTTCTTC. It translates to CSASSPSRLDGNEQFF. V is TRBV20-1 and J is TRBJ2-1; D not certain. The CDR3 spans 16 residues. Germline CDR1 DFQATT, CDR2 SNEGSKA (reference sequence). Trimming left V 3 bases short and J 7 bases short, with 22 bases between.

The chain recombines TRBV12-3 or TRBV12-4 with TRBJ2-1; D remains ambiguous. CDR3 size: 14 residues. Trimming took 1 base from V and 7 from J, leaving 11 bases between them. This CDR3 is CASSLVLFRNEQFF. DNA of the CDR3: TGTGCCAGCAGTTTAGTATTGTTTCGGAATGAGCAGTTCTTC.

This chain uses TRBV6-6 with TRBJ2-3; 8 positions agree with TRBD2. The V gene's germline CDR1 is MNHNY and CDR2 SVGAGI (reference sequence). V gave up 5 bases and J gave up 0 bases; unmatched junction bases: 4. This CDR3 spans 15 amino acids. DNA of the CDR3: TGTGCCAGCAGTACCTTAGCGGGAAGCACAGATACGCAGTATTTT. It encodes CASSTLAGSTDTQYF.

The chain recombines TRBV2 with TRBJ2-3, with D possibly being TRBD2 (5 bases). Germline lookup yields CDR1 SNHLY and CDR2 FYNNEI. This CDR3 region has 12 residues. Between the trimmed V and J ends, which lost 8 bases and 3 bases, there was a span of 9 bases. CDR3 residues: CASAGETDTQYF. CDR3 bases: TGTGCCAGCGCGGGCGAGACAGATACGCAGTATTTT.

This rearrangement joins TRBV6-1 to TRBJ2-2; 11 bases match TRBD1. Germline V gene sequence: CDR1 MNHNS, CDR2 SASEGT. The CDR3 spans 17 residues. V trimming: 6 bases; J trimming: 4 bases; junction bases outside the gene matches: 10. The CDR3 nucleotides are TGTGCCAGCAGCCGATATAGGACAGGGGGCGTCACCGGGGAGCTGTTTTTT. Protein sequence: CASSRYRTGGVTGELFF.

Concerning this clonotype itself: A much larger clone lies a single base off, so this may be a read error. The chain joins TRBV5-1 to TRBJ1-1, with 7 bases matching TRBD1. Trimming cost V 3 bases and J 5 bases; bases outside gene matches: 7. The CDR3 loop spans 14 amino acids. The germline gives CDR1 SGHRS, CDR2 YFSETQ. CDR3 DNA: TGCGCCAGCAGCTCGTCAGGGGGGAAAACTGAAGCTTTCTTT. As protein: CASSSSGGKTEAFF.

The rearrangement uses TRBV12-3 or TRBV12-4 and TRBJ2-2; 7 nucleotides align to TRBD1. Trimming removed 5 bases from V and 1 base from J; junction bases left unmatched: 10. The length of the CDR3 is 17 residues. CDR3 nucleotides: TGTGCCAGCAGTCATGGGCCCGGGACAGAGAACACCGGGGAGCTGTTTTTT. This gives the protein CASSHGPGTENTGELFF.